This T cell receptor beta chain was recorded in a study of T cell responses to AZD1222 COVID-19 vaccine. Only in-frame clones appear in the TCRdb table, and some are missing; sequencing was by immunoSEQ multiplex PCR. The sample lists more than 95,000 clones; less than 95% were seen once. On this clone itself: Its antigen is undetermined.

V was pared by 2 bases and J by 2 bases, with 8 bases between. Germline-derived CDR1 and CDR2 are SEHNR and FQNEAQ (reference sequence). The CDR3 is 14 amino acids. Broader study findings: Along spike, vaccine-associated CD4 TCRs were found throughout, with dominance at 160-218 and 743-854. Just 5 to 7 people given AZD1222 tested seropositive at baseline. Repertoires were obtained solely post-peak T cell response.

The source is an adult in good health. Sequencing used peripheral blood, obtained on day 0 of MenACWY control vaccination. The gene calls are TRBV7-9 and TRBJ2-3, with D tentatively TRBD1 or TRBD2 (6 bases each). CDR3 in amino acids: CASSLSGATDTQYF. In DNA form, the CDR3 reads TGTGCCAGCAGCTTATCGGGGGCCACAGATACGCAGTATTTT.